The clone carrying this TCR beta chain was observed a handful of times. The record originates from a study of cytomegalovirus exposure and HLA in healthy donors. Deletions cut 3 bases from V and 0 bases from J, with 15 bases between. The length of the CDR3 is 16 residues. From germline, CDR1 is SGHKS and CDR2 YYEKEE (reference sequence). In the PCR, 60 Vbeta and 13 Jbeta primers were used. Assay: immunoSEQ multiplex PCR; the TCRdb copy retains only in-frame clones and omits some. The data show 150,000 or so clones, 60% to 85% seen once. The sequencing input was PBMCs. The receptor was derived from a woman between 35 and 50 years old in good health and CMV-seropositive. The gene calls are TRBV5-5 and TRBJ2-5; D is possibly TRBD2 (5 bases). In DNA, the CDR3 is TGTGCCAGCAGCTACCTAGCAACGGGTTACCAAGAGACCCAGTACTTC. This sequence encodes CASSYLATGYQETQYF.